This TCR beta chain was identified in a study of CD8+ T cells in alopecia areata. Treatment: oral pan-JAK inhibitor, 5-10 mg twice daily. Following extraction, RNA underwent reverse transcription to cDNA, which served as the sequencing template. The data were produced by immunoSEQ multiplex PCR, yet TCRdb's version contains in-frame clones alone and is incomplete. Of roughly 280,000 clones detected, approximately 60% appear once; the ten largest clones hold 0.93%. This CDR3 contains 14 residues. The germline V and J ends were trimmed by 5 bases and 4 bases, with 11 bases remaining between them. Germline CDR1 and CDR2: SGHTA and FQGTGA.

V and J are TRBV7-3 and TRBJ2-2; D perhaps matches TRBD2 (5 bases). This TCR came from a human donor with alopecia areata. The starting material was CD4+ T cells sorted from blood, obtained at roughly week 53, from a patient treated with tofacitinib. CDR3 coding DNA: TGTGCCAGCAGCCCCCGACTATTCACCGGGGAGCTGTTTTTT. Amino acid sequence: CASSPRLFTGELFF.